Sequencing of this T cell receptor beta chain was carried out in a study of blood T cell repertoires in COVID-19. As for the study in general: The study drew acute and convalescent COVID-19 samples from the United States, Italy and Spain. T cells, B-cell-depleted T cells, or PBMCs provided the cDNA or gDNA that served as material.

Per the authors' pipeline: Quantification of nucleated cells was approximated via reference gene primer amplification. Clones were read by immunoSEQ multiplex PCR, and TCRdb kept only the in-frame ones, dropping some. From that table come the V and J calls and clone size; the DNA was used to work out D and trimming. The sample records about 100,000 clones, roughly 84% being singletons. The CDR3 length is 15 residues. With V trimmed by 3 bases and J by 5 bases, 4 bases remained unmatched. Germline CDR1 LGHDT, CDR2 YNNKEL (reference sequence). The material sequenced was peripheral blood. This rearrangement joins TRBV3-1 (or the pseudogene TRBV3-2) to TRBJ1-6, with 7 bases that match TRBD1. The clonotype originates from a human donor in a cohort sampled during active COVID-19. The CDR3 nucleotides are TGTGCCAGCAGCCATTGGGACAGAGATAATTCACCCCTCCACTTT. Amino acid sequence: CASSHWDRDNSPLHF.